This T cell receptor beta chain is drawn from a study of long-term antiretroviral therapy in people with HIV (dated by TCRdb to between 2021 and 2023). In terms of the full investigation: Collection of the earliest samples took place about a decade ahead of the 2015 WHO recommendation for immediate ART, at a time when ART was typically delayed until CD4 counts fell. No cross-contamination during QIAcube processing was shown when test extractions of a monoclonal T-cell line were performed alongside a few dozen polyclonal samples. A retrospective serial study tested whether ART initiation and durable HIV suppression were associated with changes in peripheral blood TRB repertoire composition and diversity. Of the approximately 28 participants with HIV, some 12 were female. A total of over 150 cryopreserved PBMC samples came from approximately 30 adults with confirmed HIV infection and were collected serially over a mean of roughly 6 years (range 1-12). The full study reports these points: Samples dated from the mid-2000s to the late 2010s, and the ART regimens used may be less effective than current ones. ART initiation was associated with a significant increase in TRB diversity, but diversity stayed significantly below transplant donor controls even after long-term ART. Compared with controls, HIV repertoires had narrower CDR3 length ranges, and the network structure pointed to an antigen-experienced repertoire that shifted only slightly toward naive after ART. Because cell numbers in pre-ART samples were limited, unsorted PBMC were profiled instead of sorted CD4+ and CD8+ T cells. At every time point, the repertoire was dominated by expanded TRB clones first identified before ART initiation, although this dominance fluctuated and, in many PLHIV, declined after ART. Because PBMC availability was limited, only the TCR beta chain was sequenced, with no alpha chain pairing. Inferences about post-ART repertoire changes were limited because no data were available on ART adherence, viral resistance or therapy changes.

With respect to this clone: Its antigen target is currently unknown. No clone much larger than this one lies a single base away; base qualities are absent.

Counted from cysteine to phenylalanine, this CDR3 has 15 amino acids. Only CDR3 DNA is held: 45 bases, read in frame from base 1. According to the germline V gene, CDR1 reads MNHNS and CDR2 reads SASEGT. The trim is 1 base for V and 8 bases for J, with a gap of 14 bases between the germline ends. To be included, a participant needed at least one PBMC sample from before ART initiation plus at least two post-ART samples. Every participant with HIV received treatment in the United States of America. Cryopreserved samples of about 1-11 million PBMC were thawed and washed before DNA extraction. At the time of the earliest PBMC sample, participants with HIV were aged between roughly 20 and 54 years. PBMC samples from each participant spanned 1-4 timepoints before ART initiation and 2-8 timepoints after ART initiation, with a median of 7 samples. Serial HIV viral load, CD4+ T-cell count, ART history and demographic data were obtained for every participant. Genomic DNA was extracted from unsorted PBMC with a Qiagen kit on a QIAcube, with processing performed in batches of 12 samples.

The immunoSEQ hsTCRB v3.0 assay was used at survey level resolution for TRB variable region sequencing. The target sequencing depth for TRB was roughly 40,000-55,000 T-cell genomes per sample. An Illumina MiSeq with a v3 150-cycle kit was used to sequence the pooled TRB libraries. From the authors' description of their analysis: Repertoire analysis ran in R within a reproducible Nextflow workflow covering QC, data transformation and analysis. LymphoSeq2, an R package for exploring AIRR-Seq data, was used to implement the custom analyses. A few samples that produced fewer than 5000 total TRB sequences were removed, so approximately 190 HIV repertoires were analyzed. Of the 188 retained HIV repertoires, roughly 61 were collected before and approximately 130 after ART initiation. Repertoires were downsampled to 5000 TRB nucleotide sequences, with summary statistics averaged over 100 downsampling iterations. Only TRB sequences with CDR3 regions of at least seven amino acids were retained for analysis. Two measures captured diversity: a Shannon entropy-derived clonality score and the Gini coefficient. In the repertoire networks, any two of the top 5000 CDR3 amino acid sequences were connected whenever the two sequences differed by an edit distance of one. For TRB CDR3 amino acid sequences, antigen specificity groups and MHC restriction were predicted with GLIPH2. To flag known associations with CMV, EBV, HIV or tissue antigens, CDR3 amino acid sequences were compared against VDJdb and McPAS-TCR. Pre-ART, post-ART and control groups were compared with Wilcoxon signed-rank tests and Holm-Bonferroni correction. TCRdb mirrors the immuneACCESS table, restricted to in-frame sequences. Some clones are absent from its copies; in checked studies, under half trace to an unresolved V gene, and the reason for the others is unknown. Clonal size and the V and J genes are those of that table, whereas D and trimming came from the DNA. This sample has about 30,000 clones in its table, and about 85% of those were observed once. The ten biggest clones cover just under 8.5% of the sample.

The rearrangement combines TRBV6-1 with TRBJ1-4; 5 matching bases give a weak D call of TRBD1. This TCR derives from a man aged 40-50 years with HIV. The specimen was unsorted PBMCs, collected 3 years after starting antiretroviral therapy. The CDR3 is CASSEERGALEKLFF. The sequence in DNA is TGTGCCAGCAGTGAAGAAAGAGGGGCACTCGAAAAACTGTTTTTT.